This entry features one T cell receptor beta chain sequence. The antigen remains unidentified. The data were obtained in a study of cytomegalovirus exposure and HLA in healthy donors. The PCR contained 60 Vbeta and 13 Jbeta primers. Assay used: immunoSEQ multiplex PCR; TCRdb lists only in-frame clones, some missing. Its clone listing holds around 120,000 clones. Donors were nominally healthy when sampled, though unrecorded immune exposures were likely. Study outcomes and limitations: The authors listed 150 to 200 TCR beta chains as cytomegalovirus-associated. Versus the approximately 700-donor mean, an Asian-associated ancestry cluster reportedly showed fewer N-insertions in a later analysis.

Material: PBMCs. This receptor was identified in a man aged 45 to 65 in good health and CMV-seronegative.

CDR3 sequence reads: CAWSQDSEQYF. The DNA for the CDR3 is TGTGCCTGGTCTCAGGACTCCGAGCAGTACTTC. The chain links TRBV30 to TRBJ2-7; D possibly corresponds to TRBD2 (5 bases). This CDR3 has 11 amino acids. Germline values: CDR1 GTSNPN, CDR2 SVGIG (reference sequence). V lost 5 bases, J lost 6 bases, and 11 bases lay in between.